Below, one TCR beta chain is given with its context. The trim removed 7 bases at V and 2 bases at J, leaving 7 bases unmatched. The CDR3 is 14 residues long. Germline CDR1 MNHEY, CDR2 SVGEGT. The data were obtained in a study of CD8 T cells in Susac syndrome. RNA totalling roughly 0.5 to 1 ug underwent reverse transcription with random hexamers. Via MiXCR, TCRdb re-called the immunoSEQ multiplex PCR reads, giving one row per CDR3 protein. The table has about 430,000 distinct CDR3 sequences, more than 80% seen once; the top ten hold 0.12%. The chain is built from TRBV6-2 or TRBV6-3 and TRBJ2-7; 8 nucleotides match TRBD2. The sample comprised CD8+ T cells from PBMCs. The source is a human donor with multiple sclerosis. CDR3 protein: CASMGAGGAYEQYF. Here the CDR3 DNA reads TGTGCCAGCATGGGCGCCGGGGGGGCCTACGAGCAGTACTTC.